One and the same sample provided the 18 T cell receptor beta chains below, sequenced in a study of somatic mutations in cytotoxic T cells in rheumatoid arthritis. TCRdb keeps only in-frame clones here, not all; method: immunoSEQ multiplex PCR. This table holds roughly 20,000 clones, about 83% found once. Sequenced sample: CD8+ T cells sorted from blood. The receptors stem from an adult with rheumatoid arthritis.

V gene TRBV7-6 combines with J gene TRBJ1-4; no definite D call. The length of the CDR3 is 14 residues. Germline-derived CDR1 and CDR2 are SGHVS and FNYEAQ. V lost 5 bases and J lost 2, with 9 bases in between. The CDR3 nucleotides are TGTGCCAGCAGCCCCAGATTTACTAATGAAAAACTGTTTTTT. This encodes CASSPRFTNEKLFF.

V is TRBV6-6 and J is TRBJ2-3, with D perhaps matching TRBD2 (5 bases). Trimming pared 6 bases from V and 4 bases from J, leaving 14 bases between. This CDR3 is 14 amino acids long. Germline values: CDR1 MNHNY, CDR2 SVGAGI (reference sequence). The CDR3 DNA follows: TGTGCCAGCAGCCCTACCCGAGGGCCAGATACGCAGTATTTT. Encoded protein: CASSPTRGPDTQYF.

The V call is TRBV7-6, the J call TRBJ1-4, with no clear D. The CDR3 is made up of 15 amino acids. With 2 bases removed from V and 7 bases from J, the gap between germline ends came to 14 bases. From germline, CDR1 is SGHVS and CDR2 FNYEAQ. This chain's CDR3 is CASSLRSEGGEKLFF. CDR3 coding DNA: TGTGCCAGCAGCTTAAGGTCAGAGGGAGGTGAAAAACTGTTTTTT.

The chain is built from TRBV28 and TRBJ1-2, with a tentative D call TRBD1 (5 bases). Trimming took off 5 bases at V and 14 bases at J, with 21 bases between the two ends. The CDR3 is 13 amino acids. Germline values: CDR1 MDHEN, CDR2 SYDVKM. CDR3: CASSPHQGRTRTF. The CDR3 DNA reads TGTGCCAGCAGTCCGCACCAGGGACGGACTAGGACCTTC.

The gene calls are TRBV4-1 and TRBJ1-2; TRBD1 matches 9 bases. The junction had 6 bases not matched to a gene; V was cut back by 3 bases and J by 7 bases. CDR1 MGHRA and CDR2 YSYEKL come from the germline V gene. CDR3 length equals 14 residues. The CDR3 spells CASSHRTGVSGYTF. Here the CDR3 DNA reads TGCGCCAGCAGCCACCGGACAGGGGTCAGTGGCTACACCTTC.

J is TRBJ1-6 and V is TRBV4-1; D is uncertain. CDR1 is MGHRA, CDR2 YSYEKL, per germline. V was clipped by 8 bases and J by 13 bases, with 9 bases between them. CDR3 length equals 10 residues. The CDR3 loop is CASGFPPLHF. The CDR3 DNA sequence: TGCGCCAGCGGTTTCCCTCCCCTCCACTTT.

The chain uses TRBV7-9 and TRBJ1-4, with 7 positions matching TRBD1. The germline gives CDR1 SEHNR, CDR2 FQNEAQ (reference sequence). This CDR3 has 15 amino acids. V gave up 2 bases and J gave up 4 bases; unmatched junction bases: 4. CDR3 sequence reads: CASSLPGQHNEKLFF. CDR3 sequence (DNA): TGTGCCAGCAGCTTACCGGGACAGCATAATGAAAAACTGTTTTTT.

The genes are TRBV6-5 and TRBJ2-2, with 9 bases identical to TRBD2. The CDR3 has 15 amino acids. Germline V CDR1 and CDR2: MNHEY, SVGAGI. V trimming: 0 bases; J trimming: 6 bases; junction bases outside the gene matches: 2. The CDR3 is CASSYSSGSPGELFF. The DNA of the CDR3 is TGTGCCAGCAGTTACTCTAGCGGGAGCCCCGGGGAGCTGTTTTTT.

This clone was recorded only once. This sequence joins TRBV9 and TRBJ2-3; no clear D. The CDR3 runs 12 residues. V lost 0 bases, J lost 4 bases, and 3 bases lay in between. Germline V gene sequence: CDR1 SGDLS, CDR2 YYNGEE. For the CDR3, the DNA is TGTGCCAGCAGCGTAGGTTCAGATACGCAGTATTTT. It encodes CASSVGSDTQYF. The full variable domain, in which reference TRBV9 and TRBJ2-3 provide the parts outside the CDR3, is DSGVTQTPKHLITATGQRVTLRCSPRSGDLSVYWYQQSLDQGLQFLIQYYNGEERAKGNILERFSAQQFPDLHSELNLSSLELGDSALYFCASSVGSDTQYFGPGTRLTVL.

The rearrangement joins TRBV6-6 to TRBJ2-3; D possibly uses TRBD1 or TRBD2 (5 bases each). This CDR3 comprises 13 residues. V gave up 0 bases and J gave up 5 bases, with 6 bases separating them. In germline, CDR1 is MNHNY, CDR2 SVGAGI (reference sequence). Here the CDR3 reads CASSYSRGDTQYF. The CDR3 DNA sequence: TGTGCCAGCAGTTACTCGAGGGGAGATACGCAGTATTTT.

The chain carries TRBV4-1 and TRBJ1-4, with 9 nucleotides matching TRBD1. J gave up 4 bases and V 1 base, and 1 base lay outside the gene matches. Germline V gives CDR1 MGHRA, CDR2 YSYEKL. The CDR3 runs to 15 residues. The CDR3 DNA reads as TGCGCCAGCAGCCAAGGACAGGGGGGTAATGAAAAACTGTTTTTT. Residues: CASSQGQGGNEKLFF.

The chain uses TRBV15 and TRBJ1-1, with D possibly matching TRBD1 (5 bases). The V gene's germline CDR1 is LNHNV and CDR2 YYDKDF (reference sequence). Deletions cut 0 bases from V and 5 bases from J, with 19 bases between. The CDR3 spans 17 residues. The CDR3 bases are TGTGCCACCAGCAGAGATCTCGGCCAGGGTTGGGGTACTGAAGCTTTCTTT. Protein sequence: CATSRDLGQGWGTEAFF.

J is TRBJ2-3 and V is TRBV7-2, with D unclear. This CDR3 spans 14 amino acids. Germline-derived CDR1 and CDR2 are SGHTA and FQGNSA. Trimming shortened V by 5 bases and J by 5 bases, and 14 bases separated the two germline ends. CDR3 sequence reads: CASSPLRRQDTQYF. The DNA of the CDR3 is TGTGCCAGCAGCCCCCTACGAAGGCAAGATACGCAGTATTTT.

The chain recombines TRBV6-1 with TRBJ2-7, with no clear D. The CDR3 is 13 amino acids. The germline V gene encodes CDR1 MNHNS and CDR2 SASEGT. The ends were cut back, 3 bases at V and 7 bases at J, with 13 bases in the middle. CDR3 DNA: TGTGCCAGCAGTGATGGTCAGCCTAAGGAGCAGTACGTC. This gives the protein CASSDGQPKEQYV.

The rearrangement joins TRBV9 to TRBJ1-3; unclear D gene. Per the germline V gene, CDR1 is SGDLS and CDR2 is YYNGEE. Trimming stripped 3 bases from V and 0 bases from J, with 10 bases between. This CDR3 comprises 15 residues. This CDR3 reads CASSADVYSGNTIYF. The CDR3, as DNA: TGTGCCAGCAGCGCCGACGTATACTCTGGAAACACCATATATTTT.

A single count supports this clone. The chain's CDR3 is CASMDPRVGGTQYF. DNA for the CDR3: TGTGCCAGCATGGACCCAAGAGTGGGAGGGACCCAGTACTTC. The gene calls are TRBV4-2 and TRBJ2-5, with D tentatively TRBD2 (6 bases). The CDR3 length is 14 residues. CDR1 and CDR2 (germline): LGHNA, YNFKEQ. V lost 7 bases and J 7 bases, leaving 19 bases between the germline ends.

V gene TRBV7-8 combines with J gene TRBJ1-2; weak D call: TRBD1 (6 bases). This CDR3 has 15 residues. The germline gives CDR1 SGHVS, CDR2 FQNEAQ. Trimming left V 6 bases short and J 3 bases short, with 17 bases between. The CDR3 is CASSQSQGHYYGYTF. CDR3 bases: TGTGCCAGCAGTCAAAGCCAGGGGCATTACTATGGCTACACCTTC.

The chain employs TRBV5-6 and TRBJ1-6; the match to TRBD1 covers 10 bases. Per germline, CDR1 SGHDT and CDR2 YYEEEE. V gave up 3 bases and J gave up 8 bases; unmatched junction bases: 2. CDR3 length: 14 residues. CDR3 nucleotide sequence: TGTGCCAGCAGCTCCGGACAGGGGGATTCACCCCTCCACTTT. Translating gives CASSSGQGDSPLHF.